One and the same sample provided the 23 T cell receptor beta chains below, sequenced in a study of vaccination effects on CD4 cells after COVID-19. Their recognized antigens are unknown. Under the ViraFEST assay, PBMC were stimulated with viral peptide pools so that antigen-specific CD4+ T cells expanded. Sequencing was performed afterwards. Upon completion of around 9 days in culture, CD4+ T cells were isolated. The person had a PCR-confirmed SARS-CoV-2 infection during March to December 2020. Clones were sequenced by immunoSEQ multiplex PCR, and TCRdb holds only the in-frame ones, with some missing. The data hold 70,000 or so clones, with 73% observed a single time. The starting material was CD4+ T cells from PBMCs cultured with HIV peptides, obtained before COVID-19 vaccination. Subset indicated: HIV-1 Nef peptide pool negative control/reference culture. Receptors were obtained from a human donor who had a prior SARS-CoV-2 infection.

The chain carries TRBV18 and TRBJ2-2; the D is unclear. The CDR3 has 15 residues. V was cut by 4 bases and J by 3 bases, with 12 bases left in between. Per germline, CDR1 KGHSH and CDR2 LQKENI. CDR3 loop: CASSQIAGYTGELFF. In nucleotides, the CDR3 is TGTGCCAGCTCACAGATTGCCGGATACACCGGGGAGCTGTTTTTT.

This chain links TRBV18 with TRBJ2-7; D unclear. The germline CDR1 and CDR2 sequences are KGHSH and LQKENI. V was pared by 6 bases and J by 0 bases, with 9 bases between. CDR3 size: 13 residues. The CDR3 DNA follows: TGTGCCAGCTCCTGGACGACCTCCTACGAGCAGTACTTC. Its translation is CASSWTTSYEQYF. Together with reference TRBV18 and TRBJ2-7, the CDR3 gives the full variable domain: NAGVMQNPRHLVRRRGQEARLRCSPMKGHSHVYWYRQLPEEGLKFMVYLQKENIIDESGMPKERFSAEFPKEGPSILRIQQVVRGDSAAYFCASSWTTSYEQYFGPGTRLTVT.

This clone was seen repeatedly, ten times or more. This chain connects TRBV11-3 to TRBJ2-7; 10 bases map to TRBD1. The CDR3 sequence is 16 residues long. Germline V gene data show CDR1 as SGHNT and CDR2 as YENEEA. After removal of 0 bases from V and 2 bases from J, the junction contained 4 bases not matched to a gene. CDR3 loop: CASSLERTGGAYEQYF. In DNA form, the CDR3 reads TGTGCCAGCAGCTTAGAGCGGACAGGGGGGGCCTACGAGCAGTACTTC.

CDR3 sequence reads: CASSLDGSGQPQHF. Written as DNA, the CDR3 is TGCGCCAGCAGCTTAGATGGGTCGGGTCAGCCCCAGCATTTT. The chain carries TRBV5-1 and TRBJ1-5, with unresolved D. Germline lookup yields CDR1 SGHRS and CDR2 YFSETQ. Trimming removed 2 bases at V and 6 bases at J, with 12 bases between. This CDR3 region has 14 residues.

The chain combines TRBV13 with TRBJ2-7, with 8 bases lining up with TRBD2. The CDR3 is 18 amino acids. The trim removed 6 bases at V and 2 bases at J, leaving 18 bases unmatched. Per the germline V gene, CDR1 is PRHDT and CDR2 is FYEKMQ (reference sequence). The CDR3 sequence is CASSPGTSRSSRAYEQYF. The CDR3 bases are TGTGCCAGCAGTCCCGGGACTAGTCGATCTTCAAGGGCCTACGAGCAGTACTTC.

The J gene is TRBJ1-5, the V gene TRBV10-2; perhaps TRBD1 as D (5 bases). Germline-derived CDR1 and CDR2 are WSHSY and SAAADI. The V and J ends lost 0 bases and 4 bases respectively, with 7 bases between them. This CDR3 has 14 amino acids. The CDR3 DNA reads TGCGCCAGCAGTGAGTCGGGACTGAATCAGCCCCAGCATTTT. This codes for CASSESGLNQPQHF.

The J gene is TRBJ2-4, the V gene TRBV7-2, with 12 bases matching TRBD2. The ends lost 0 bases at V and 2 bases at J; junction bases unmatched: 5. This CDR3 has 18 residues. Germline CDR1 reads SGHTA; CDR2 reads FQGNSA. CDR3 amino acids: CASSLAPTSGSSKNIQYF. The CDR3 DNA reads TGTGCCAGCAGCTTAGCGCCGACTAGCGGGAGTTCCAAAAACATTCAGTACTTC. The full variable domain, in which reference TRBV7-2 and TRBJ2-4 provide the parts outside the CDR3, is GAGVSQSPSNKVTEKGKDVELRCDPISGHTALYWYRQSLGQGLEFLIYFQGNSAPDKSGLPSDRFSAERTGGSVSTLTIQRTQQEDSAVYLCASSLAPTSGSSKNIQYFGAGTRLSVL.

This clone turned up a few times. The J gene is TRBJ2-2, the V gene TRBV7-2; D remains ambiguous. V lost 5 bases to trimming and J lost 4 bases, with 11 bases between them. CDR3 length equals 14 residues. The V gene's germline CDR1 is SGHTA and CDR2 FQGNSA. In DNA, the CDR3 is TGTGCCAGCAGCCGCCTCCGAGGCACCGGGGAGCTGTTTTTT. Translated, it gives CASSRLRGTGELFF. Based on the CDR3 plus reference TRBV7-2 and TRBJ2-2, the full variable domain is GAGVSQSPSNKVTEKGKDVELRCDPISGHTALYWYRQSLGQGLEFLIYFQGNSAPDKSGLPSDRFSAERTGGSVSTLTIQRTQQEDSAVYLCASSRLRGTGELFFGEGSRLTVL.

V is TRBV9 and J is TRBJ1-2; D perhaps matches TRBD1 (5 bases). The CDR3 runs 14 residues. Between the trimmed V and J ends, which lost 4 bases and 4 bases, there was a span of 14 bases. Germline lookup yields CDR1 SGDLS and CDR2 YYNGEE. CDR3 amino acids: CASSSPGLGYGYTF. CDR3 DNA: TGTGCCAGCAGCTCCCCAGGGTTGGGCTATGGCTACACCTTC.

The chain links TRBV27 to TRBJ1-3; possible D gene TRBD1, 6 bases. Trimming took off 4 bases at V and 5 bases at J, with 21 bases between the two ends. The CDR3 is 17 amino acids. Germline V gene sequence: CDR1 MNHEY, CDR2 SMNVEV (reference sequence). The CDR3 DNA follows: TGTGCCAGCAGTTCGAGGGGGGGGCAAGGAGGTCGAAACACCATATATTTT. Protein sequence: CASSSRGGQGGRNTIYF.

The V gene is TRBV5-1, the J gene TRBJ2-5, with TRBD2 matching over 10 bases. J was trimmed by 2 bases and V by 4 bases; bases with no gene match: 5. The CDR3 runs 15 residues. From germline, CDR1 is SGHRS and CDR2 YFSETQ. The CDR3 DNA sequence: TGCGCCAGCAGCCCCGGACTAGCGGAACAAGAGACCCAGTACTTC. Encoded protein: CASSPGLAEQETQYF. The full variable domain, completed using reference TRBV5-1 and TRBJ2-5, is KAGVTQTPRYLIKTRGQQVTLSCSPISGHRSVSWYQQTPGQGLQFLFEYFSETQRNKGNFPGRFSGRQFSNSRSEMNVSTLELGDSALYLCASSPGLAEQETQYFGPGTRLLVL.

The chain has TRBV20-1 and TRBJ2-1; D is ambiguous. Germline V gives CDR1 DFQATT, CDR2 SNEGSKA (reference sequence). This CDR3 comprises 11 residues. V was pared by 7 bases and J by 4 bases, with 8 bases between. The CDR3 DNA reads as TGCAGTGTTCTCGATTACAATGAGCAGTTCTTC. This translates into CSVLDYNEQFF.

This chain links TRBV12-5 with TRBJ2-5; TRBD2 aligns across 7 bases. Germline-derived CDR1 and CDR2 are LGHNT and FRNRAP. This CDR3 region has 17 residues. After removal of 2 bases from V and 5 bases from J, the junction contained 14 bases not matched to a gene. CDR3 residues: CASGLLPGSGVGETQYF. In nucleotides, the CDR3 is TGTGCTAGTGGTTTGCTCCCCGGGAGCGGGGTCGGGGAGACCCAGTACTTC. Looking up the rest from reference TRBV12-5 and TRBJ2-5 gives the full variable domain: DARVTQTPRHKVTEMGQEVTMRCQPILGHNTVFWYRQTMMQGLELLAYFRNRAPLDDSGMPKDRFSAEMPDATLATLKIQPSEPRDSAVYFCASGLLPGSGVGETQYFGPGTRLLVL.

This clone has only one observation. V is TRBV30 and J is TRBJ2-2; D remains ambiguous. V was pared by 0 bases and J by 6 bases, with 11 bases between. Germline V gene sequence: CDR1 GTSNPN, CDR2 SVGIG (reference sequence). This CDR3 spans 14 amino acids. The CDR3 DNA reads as TGTGCCTGGAGTGTAACAGCAGAACCCGGGGAGCTGTTTTTT. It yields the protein CAWSVTAEPGELFF.

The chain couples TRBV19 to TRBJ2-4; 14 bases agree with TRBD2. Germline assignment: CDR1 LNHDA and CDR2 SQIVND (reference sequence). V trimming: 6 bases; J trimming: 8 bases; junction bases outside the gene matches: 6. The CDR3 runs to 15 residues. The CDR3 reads CASRGLAGVRDIQYF. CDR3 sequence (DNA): TGTGCCAGTAGGGGACTAGCGGGAGTGAGGGACATTCAGTACTTC.

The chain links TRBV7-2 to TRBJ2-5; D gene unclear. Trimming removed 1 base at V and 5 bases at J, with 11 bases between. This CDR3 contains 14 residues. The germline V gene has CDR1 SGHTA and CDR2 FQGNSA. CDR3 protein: CASSLVDSSETQYF. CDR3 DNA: TGTGCCAGCAGCTTAGTAGATTCCTCGGAGACCCAGTACTTC.

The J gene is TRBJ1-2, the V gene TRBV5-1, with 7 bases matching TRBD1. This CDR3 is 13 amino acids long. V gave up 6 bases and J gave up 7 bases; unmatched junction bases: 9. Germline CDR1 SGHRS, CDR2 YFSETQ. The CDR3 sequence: CASKIEGALGYTF. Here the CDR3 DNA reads TGCGCCAGCAAGATTGAGGGGGCCCTTGGCTACACCTTC. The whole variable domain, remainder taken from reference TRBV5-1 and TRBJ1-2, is KAGVTQTPRYLIKTRGQQVTLSCSPISGHRSVSWYQQTPGQGLQFLFEYFSETQRNKGNFPGRFSGRQFSNSRSEMNVSTLELGDSALYLCASKIEGALGYTFGSGTRLTVV.

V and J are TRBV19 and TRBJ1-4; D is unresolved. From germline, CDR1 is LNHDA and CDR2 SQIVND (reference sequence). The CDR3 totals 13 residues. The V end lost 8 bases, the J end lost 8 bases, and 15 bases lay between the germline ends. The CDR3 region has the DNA TGTGCCAGTCTCCGCCAGCCGATGGAAAAACTGTTTTTT. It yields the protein CASLRQPMEKLFF.

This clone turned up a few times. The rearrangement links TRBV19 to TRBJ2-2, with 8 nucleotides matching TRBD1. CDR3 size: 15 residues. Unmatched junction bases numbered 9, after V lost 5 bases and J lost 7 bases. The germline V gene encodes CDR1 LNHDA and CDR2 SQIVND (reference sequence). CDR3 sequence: CASSVLPDRVGELFF. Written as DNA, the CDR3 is TGTGCCAGTAGTGTGTTACCGGACAGGGTCGGGGAGCTGTTTTTT.

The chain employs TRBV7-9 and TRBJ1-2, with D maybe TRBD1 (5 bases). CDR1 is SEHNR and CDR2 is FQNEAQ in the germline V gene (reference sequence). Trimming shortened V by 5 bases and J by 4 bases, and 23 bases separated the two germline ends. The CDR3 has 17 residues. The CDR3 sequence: CASSQLRGPAIPYGYTF. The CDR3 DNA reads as TGTGCCAGCAGCCAACTGCGGGGACCGGCTATTCCCTATGGCTACACCTTC. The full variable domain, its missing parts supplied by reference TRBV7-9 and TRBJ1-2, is DTGVSQNPRHKITKRGQNVTFRCDPISEHNRLYWYRQTLGQGPEFLTYFQNEAQLEKSRLLSDRFSAERPKGSFSTLEIQRTEQGDSAMYLCASSQLRGPAIPYGYTFGSGTRLTVV.

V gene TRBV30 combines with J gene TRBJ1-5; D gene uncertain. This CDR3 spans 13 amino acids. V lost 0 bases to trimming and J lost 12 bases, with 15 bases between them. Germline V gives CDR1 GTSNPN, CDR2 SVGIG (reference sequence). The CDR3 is CAWSVPPQPSQHF. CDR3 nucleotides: TGTGCCTGGAGTGTACCCCCACAGCCAAGCCAGCATTTT.

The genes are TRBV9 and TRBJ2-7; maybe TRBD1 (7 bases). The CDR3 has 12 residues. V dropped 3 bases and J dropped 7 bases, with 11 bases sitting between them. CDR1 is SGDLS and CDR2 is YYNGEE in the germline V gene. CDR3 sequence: CASSGSGGEQYF. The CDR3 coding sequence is TGTGCCAGCAGCGGATCAGGGGGGGAGCAGTACTTC.

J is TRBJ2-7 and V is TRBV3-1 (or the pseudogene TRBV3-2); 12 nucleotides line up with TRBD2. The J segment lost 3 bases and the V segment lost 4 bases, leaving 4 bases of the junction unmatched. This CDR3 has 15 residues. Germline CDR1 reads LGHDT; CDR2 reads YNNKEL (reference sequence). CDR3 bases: TGTGCCAGCAGCCCTCGGACTAGCGGGGTCTACGAGCAGTACTTC. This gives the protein CASSPRTSGVYEQYF.